This T cell receptor (beta chain) was sequenced during a study of technical replicates of blood from a few donors. Sequenced by immunoSEQ multiplex PCR; TCRdb stores in-frame clones only, minus some. Altogether about 99,000 clones are present, 95% being singletons, with the ten largest covering 0.21%. The table lists this clone with a few counts. Germline CDR1 reads SGHTA; CDR2 reads FQGNSA. CDR3 length: 15 residues. Trimming stripped 5 bases from V and 0 bases from J, with 11 bases between. The sequence derives from a human donor in good health. The sample comprised T cells isolated from PBMCs. The chain uses TRBV7-2 and TRBJ1-3; no reliable D call. The CDR3 DNA reads TGTGCCAGCAGCCCTCATCCGCGCTCTGGAAACACCATATATTTT. Amino acid sequence: CASSPHPRSGNTIYF. Combining the CDR3 with reference TRBV7-2 and TRBJ1-3 gives the whole variable domain GAGVSQSPSNKVTEKGKDVELRCDPISGHTALYWYRQSLGQGLEFLIYFQGNSAPDKSGLPSDRFSAERTGGSVSTLTIQRTQQEDSAVYLCASSPHPRSGNTIYFGEGSWLTVV.